These T cell receptor beta chains were read from a single sample in a study of OX40 agonist ivuxolimab in advanced cancers. The repertoire was sequenced with immunoSEQ multiplex PCR; TCRdb's copy has only in-frame clones and lacks some. The sample carries 120,000 or so clones, roughly 93% recorded once. The sample here was CD4+ or CD8+ T cells sorted from blood, taken in a trial of the OX40 agonist ivuxolimab. These receptors all come from an adult with an advanced solid tumor such as melanoma, head and neck, liver or kidney cancer. The CDR3 runs from the conserved cysteine through the conserved F or W. Clone sizes are given selectively: once, few, many, or a class where the clone is expanded.

v_call: TRBV10-1
j_call: TRBJ2-7
clone_size: NA
cdr3_aa: CASSESLGERQYF

v_call: TRBV7-9
j_call: TRBJ2-3
clone_size: NA
cdr3_aa: CASSFQGTDTQYF

v_call: TRBV5-1
j_call: TRBJ2-7
clone_size: NA
cdr3_aa: CASSPRWDRGTLEQYF

v_call: TRBV18
j_call: TRBJ2-6
clone_size: NA
cdr3_aa: CASSPQLSSSGANVLTF

v_call: TRBV10-1
j_call: TRBJ2-3
clone_size: NA
cdr3_aa: CASSDTSGTDTQYF

v_call: TRBV7-6
j_call: TRBJ2-5
clone_size: NA
cdr3_aa: CASSLVGTESKETQYF

v_call: TRBV9
j_call: TRBJ1-5
clone_size: NA
cdr3_aa: CASSVGAGASQPQHF

v_call: TRBV29-1
j_call: TRBJ2-7
clone_size: NA
cdr3_aa: CSVGRGTGRYEQYF

v_call: TRBV9
j_call: TRBJ2-7
clone_size: NA
cdr3_aa: CASSYTGTGGSYEQYF

v_call: TRBV28
j_call: TRBJ1-6
clone_size: NA
cdr3_aa: CASSRRSGGTYNSPLHF

v_call: TRBV21-1
j_call: TRBJ1-1
clone_size: few
cdr3_aa: CASSIRGGTEAFF

v_call: TRBV19
j_call: TRBJ2-1
clone_size: NA
cdr3_aa: CASSIVGSPNNEQFF

v_call: TRBV19
j_call: TRBJ2-5
clone_size: NA
cdr3_aa: CASSTRGTGETQYF

v_call: TRBV4-2
j_call: TRBJ2-1
clone_size: NA
cdr3_aa: CASSQETTASGSDEQFF

v_call: TRBV2
j_call: TRBJ2-5
clone_size: NA
cdr3_aa: CASNPDRAAQYF

v_call: TRBV7-9
j_call: TRBJ2-6
clone_size: NA
cdr3_aa: CASSLASSGANVLTF

v_call: TRBV28
j_call: NA
clone_size: NA
cdr3_aa: CASSAPQGRAYYEQYF

v_call: TRBV9
j_call: TRBJ2-3
clone_size: NA
cdr3_aa: CASSPSVGTDTQYF

v_call: TRBV4-2
j_call: TRBJ2-3
clone_size: NA
cdr3_aa: CASSQGVAGGTDTQYF

v_call: TRBV19
j_call: TRBJ1-5
clone_size: NA
cdr3_aa: CASNTLAGIQPQHF

v_call: TRBV4-3
j_call: TRBJ2-5
clone_size: NA
cdr3_aa: CASSQDPAGHGETQYF

v_call: TRBV6-5
j_call: TRBJ2-1
clone_size: few
cdr3_aa: CASSYSSLQGRSEQFF

v_call: TRBV19
j_call: TRBJ2-1
clone_size: NA
cdr3_aa: CASSSRQGAANEQFF

v_call: TRBV5-5
j_call: TRBJ1-4
clone_size: NA
cdr3_aa: CASSPSLGQGARGEKLFF

v_call: TRBV9
j_call: TRBJ2-5
clone_size: NA
cdr3_aa: CASSPNLASPETQYF

v_call: TRBV5-1
j_call: TRBJ1-6
clone_size: NA
cdr3_aa: CASRPGTGRGQSLHF

v_call: TRBV7-2
j_call: TRBJ2-7
clone_size: NA
cdr3_aa: CASSLGGQGAREQYF

v_call: TRBV6-1
j_call: TRBJ2-7
clone_size: few
cdr3_aa: CASSEIAGSTYEQYF

v_call: TRBV28
j_call: TRBJ2-1
clone_size: NA
cdr3_aa: CASSFSGTYNEQFF

v_call: TRBV19
j_call: TRBJ2-2
clone_size: NA
cdr3_aa: CASSRGSGGKTGELFF

v_call: TRBV4-2
j_call: TRBJ2-7
clone_size: NA
cdr3_aa: CASSPGGVGEQYF

v_call: TRBV18
j_call: TRBJ2-5
clone_size: NA
cdr3_aa: CASSPRELQETQYF

v_call: TRBV13
j_call: TRBJ2-5
clone_size: once
cdr3_aa: CASSLMETQYF

v_call: TRBV28
j_call: TRBJ2-1
clone_size: NA
cdr3_aa: CASSFSGVLDEQFF

v_call: TRBV18
j_call: TRBJ1-1
clone_size: once
cdr3_aa: CASSPPEGANTEAFF

v_call: TRBV2
j_call: TRBJ2-6
clone_size: NA
cdr3_aa: CASHRPSGGSGANVLTF

v_call: TRBV5-4
j_call: TRBJ1-1
clone_size: NA
cdr3_aa: CASSLAGQGSEAFF